The 4 T cell receptor beta chains presented below share a single source sample, sequenced in a study of blood T cell repertoires in COVID-19. Generated by immunoSEQ multiplex PCR, the TCRdb table keeps only in-frame clones and is missing some. Of about 18,000 clones in the sample, 81% are singletons; the top ten hold approximately 15%. The sequencing input was peripheral blood. All receptors come from a man aged 40-49 years with active or convalescent COVID-19.

The chain is built from TRBV5-1 and TRBJ1-5, with D perhaps matching TRBD1 (5 bases). V was clipped by 5 bases and J by 5 bases, with 8 bases between them. Germline V gives CDR1 SGHRS, CDR2 YFSETQ. The CDR3 extends over 12 amino acids. The DNA for the CDR3 is TGCGCCAGCAGAGTAGGGGATCAGCCCCAGCATTTT. It yields the protein CASRVGDQPQHF. The variable domain in full, with the rest retrieved from reference TRBV5-1 and TRBJ1-5, is KAGVTQTPRYLIKTRGQQVTLSCSPISGHRSVSWYQQTPGQGLQFLFEYFSETQRNKGNFPGRFSGRQFSNSRSEMNVSTLELGDSALYLCASRVGDQPQHFGDGTRLSIL.

This clone came up a few times. The chain joins TRBV7-9 to TRBJ1-1; the D is unclear. Germline lookup yields CDR1 SEHNR and CDR2 FQNEAQ (reference sequence). This CDR3 comprises 13 residues. Trimming took 8 bases from V and 7 from J, leaving 17 bases between them. This CDR3 is CASGVKQSDEAFF. The DNA of the CDR3 is TGTGCCAGCGGAGTGAAGCAGTCGGATGAAGCTTTCTTT.

This chain links TRBV9 with TRBJ1-1; D ambiguous. The V end was cut by 4 bases, the J end by 0 bases, with 10 bases between. Germline loops: CDR1 SGDLS, CDR2 YYNGEE. This CDR3 has 14 residues. The CDR3 loop reads CASSPRQVNTEAFF. CDR3 in DNA: TGTGCCAGCAGCCCCCGACAAGTGAACACTGAAGCTTTCTTT.

The chain carries TRBV7-9 and TRBJ2-6; D is unresolved. Trimming removed 5 bases at V and 0 bases at J, with 8 bases between. Germline CDR1 SEHNR, CDR2 FQNEAQ (reference sequence). This CDR3 has 15 amino acids. CDR3 loop: CASSPRGSGANVLTF. CDR3 coding DNA: TGTGCCAGCAGCCCGAGAGGCTCTGGGGCCAACGTCCTGACTTTC.